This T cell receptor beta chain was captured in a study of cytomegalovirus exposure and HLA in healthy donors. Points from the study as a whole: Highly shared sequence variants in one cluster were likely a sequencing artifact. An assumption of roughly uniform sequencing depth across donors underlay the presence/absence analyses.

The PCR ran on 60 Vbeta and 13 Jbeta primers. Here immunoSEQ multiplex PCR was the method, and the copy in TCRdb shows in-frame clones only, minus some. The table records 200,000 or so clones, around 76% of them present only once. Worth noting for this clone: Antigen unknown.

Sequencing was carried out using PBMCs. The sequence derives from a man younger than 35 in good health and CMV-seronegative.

The DNA for the CDR3 is TGTGCCAGCAGTCTCGCCCCGGGAGTTGGCACTGAAGCTTTCTTT. Amino acids: CASSLAPGVGTEAFF. This chain joins TRBV6-5 and TRBJ1-1; D gene uncertain. Looked up from germline, CDR1 is MNHEY and CDR2 is SVGAGI. The ends were cut back, 5 bases at V and 4 bases at J, with 17 bases in the middle. The CDR3 spans 15 residues.